A single sample gave rise to the 5 T cell receptor beta chains below, sequenced in a study of T cells in Graves' hyperthyroidism and ophthalmopathy (dated by TCRdb to between 2019 and 2020). The method behind the library was multiplex PCR. Sequencing used an Illumina HiSeq 2000. Amplification of TCR beta CDR3 regions was carried out from RNA transcripts. The TCR CDR3 was subjected to a first round of RT-PCR using the HTBI primer set and the Qiagen OneStep RT-PCR kit. TCRdb itself trimmed the public reads at Q25 with fastp, ran MiXCR and retained productive beta chains. Each entry merges the rows of one CDR3 protein and shows their most common DNA and genes. This sample gives 400,000 to 500,000 distinct CDR3 sequences in total; 13% to 15% of them show up just once. In total, the top ten clones hold roughly 17% of the sample. The specimen was blood. These receptors were taken from a woman younger than 35 with Graves' hyperthyroidism.

The genes are TRBV7-9 and TRBJ2-2, with 9 nucleotides matching TRBD2. From germline, CDR1 is SEHNR and CDR2 FQNEAQ (reference sequence). The length of the CDR3 is 16 residues. Trimming at V came to 8 bases and at J to 0 bases, leaving 7 bases not matched to a gene. The CDR3 DNA reads as TGTGCCAGCGGCGGGGGGGCAGTAACGAACACCGGGGAGCTGTTTTTT. Translating gives CASGGGAVTNTGELFF.

In its sample, this clonotype was seen a few times. The CDR3 protein is CASSMAELAKNIQYF. The CDR3 nucleotides are TGTGCCAGTAGTATGGCGGAGCTAGCCAAAAACATTCAGTACTTC. The chain couples TRBV19 to TRBJ2-4; D unclear. The length of the CDR3 is 15 residues. V lost 3 bases and J 0 bases, leaving 9 bases between the germline ends. Germline loops: CDR1 LNHDA, CDR2 SQIVND (reference sequence).

This clonotype was seen repeatedly, ten times or more. V and J are TRBV2 and TRBJ2-5; 8 nucleotides match TRBD1. This CDR3 comprises 15 residues. With V trimmed by 6 bases and J by 5 bases, 11 bases remained unmatched. Germline V CDR1 and CDR2: SNHLY, FYNNEI. The CDR3 sequence: CASSLQRTGIETQYF. As DNA, the CDR3 is TGTGCCAGCAGCCTCCAGCGGACAGGGATTGAGACCCAGTACTTC.

This clonotype appeared many times. The rearrangement uses TRBV30 and TRBJ2-2; 9 bases agree with TRBD1. Germline CDR1 GTSNPN, CDR2 SVGIG (reference sequence). The V and J ends lost 4 bases and 2 bases, in that order; junction bases with no gene match: 2. CDR3 length: 14 residues. DNA of the CDR3: TGTGCCTGGAAGGGACAGGGAAACACCGGGGAGCTGTTTTTT. Amino acid sequence: CAWKGQGNTGELFF.

The sample holds many counts of this clonotype. This chain joins TRBV6-1 and TRBJ1-4; possibly TRBD1 for D (5 bases). The CDR3 sequence is 14 residues long. CDR1 and CDR2 from the germline V gene are MNHNS and SASEGT. Trimming removed 0 bases from V and 8 bases from J, with 10 bases in between. The CDR3 nucleotides are TGTGCCAGCAGTGAAGCAGCCGCAGGGGAAAAACTGTTTTTT. Translated: CASSEAAAGEKLFF.